This T cell receptor beta chain is drawn from a study of STAT3 mutations in large granular lymphocyte leukemia. Study findings and constraints: In T-cell large granular lymphocyte leukemia, about half of patients showed multiple immunodominant subclonotypes.

As concerns this clone: What it binds is not known.

Data came from immunoSEQ multiplex PCR; TCRdb stores just in-frame clones and leaves some out. The repertoire holds about 300 clones, 50% to 70% seen once, with 36% in the top ten. J lost 5 bases, V lost 7 bases, and 9 bases had no gene match. This CDR3 contains 14 residues. CDR1 is SEHNR, CDR2 FQNEAQ, per germline (reference sequence). Sequencing was done on a sample of peripheral blood mononuclear cells. The chain employs TRBV7-9 and TRBJ2-7; TRBD1 aligns across 9 bases. This sequence was found in a man aged 55 to 70 with T-cell large granular lymphocyte leukemia. Some clones in this sample may be carry-over from other donors' samples. The CDR3 nucleotides read TGTGCCAGCACCGTAGGACAGGGGCCCCACGAGCAGTACTTC. This codes for CASTVGQGPHEQYF.